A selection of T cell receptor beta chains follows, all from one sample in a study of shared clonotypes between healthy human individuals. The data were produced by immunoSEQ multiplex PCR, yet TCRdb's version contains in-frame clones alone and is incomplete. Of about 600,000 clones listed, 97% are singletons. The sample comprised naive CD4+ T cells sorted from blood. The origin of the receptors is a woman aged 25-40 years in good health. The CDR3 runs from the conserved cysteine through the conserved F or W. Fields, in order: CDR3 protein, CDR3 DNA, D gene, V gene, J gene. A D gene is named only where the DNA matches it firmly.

CDR3aa: CASSQDRWASGRDTQYF; CDR3nt: TGCGCCAGCAGCCAAGATCGGTGGGCTAGCGGGAGGGATACGCAGTATTTT; d_gene: TRBD2; v_gene: TRBV4-1; j_gene: TRBJ2-3
CDR3aa: CASSYSPLGAGYEQYF; CDR3nt: TGTGCCAGCAGTTATTCTCCCCTCGGGGCGGGCTACGAGCAGTACTTC; d_gene: -; v_gene: TRBV6-5; j_gene: TRBJ2-7
CDR3aa: CSVGLGSGYEQYF; CDR3nt: TGCAGCGTTGGGCTCGGGTCGGGGTACGAGCAGTACTTC; d_gene: -; v_gene: TRBV29-1; j_gene: TRBJ2-7
CDR3aa: CASSTHYEQYF; CDR3nt: TGTGCCAGCAGCACCCACTACGAGCAGTACTTC; d_gene: -; v_gene: TRBV5-4; j_gene: TRBJ2-7
CDR3aa: CASSPAGRGSTDTQYF; CDR3nt: TGTGCCAGCAGCCCCGCTGGCAGGGGGTCCACAGATACGCAGTATTTT; d_gene: TRBD1; v_gene: TRBV11-3; j_gene: TRBJ2-3
CDR3aa: CASLGLAAPETQYF; CDR3nt: TGTGCCAGCCTGGGACTAGCCGCCCCGGAGACCCAGTACTTC; d_gene: TRBD2; v_gene: TRBV6-1; j_gene: TRBJ2-5
CDR3aa: CASSAPTGRDLDEKLFF; CDR3nt: TGTGCCAGCAGCGCTCCAACTGGACGGGACCTAGATGAAAAACTGTTTTTT; d_gene: -; v_gene: TRBV5-4; j_gene: TRBJ1-4
CDR3aa: CASSLDLSSLEQFF; CDR3nt: TGTGCCAGCAGCTTAGATCTGAGTTCACTTGAGCAGTTCTTC; d_gene: -; v_gene: TRBV11-3; j_gene: TRBJ2-1
CDR3aa: CASSLAGRTSYEQYF; CDR3nt: TGCGCCAGCAGCTTGGCCGGGCGGACCTCCTACGAGCAGTACTTC; d_gene: -; v_gene: TRBV5-1; j_gene: TRBJ2-7
CDR3aa: CASSRNTEAFF; CDR3nt: TGTGCCAGCAGCAGGAACACTGAAGCTTTCTTT; d_gene: -; v_gene: TRBV5-6; j_gene: TRBJ1-1
CDR3aa: CASSEWGQGSTYEQYF; CDR3nt: TGCGCCAGCAGTGAGTGGGGACAGGGGTCCACCTACGAGCAGTACTTC; d_gene: TRBD1; v_gene: TRBV10-2; j_gene: TRBJ2-7
CDR3aa: CASRDRGYEQYF; CDR3nt: TGCGCCAGCAGGGACAGGGGCTACGAGCAGTACTTC; d_gene: TRBD1; v_gene: TRBV10-2; j_gene: TRBJ2-7